These 4 T cell receptor beta chains share one sample of origin, sequenced in a study of cytomegalovirus exposure and HLA in healthy donors (dated by TCRdb to the late 2010s). The protocol used for the library was the immunoSEQ multiplex PCR assay. TCRdb's version of the immuneACCESS table is confined to in-frame rearrangements and falls short of the full clone set. An unresolved V gene accounts for under half of the shortfall where checked; the remainder is of unknown origin. The sample has roughly 200,000 clones on record, approximately 78% of them singletons. The biggest ten clones account for roughly 1.2% of the sample. Input material: PBMCs. The receptors come from a woman under 40 in good health and CMV-seronegative.

The chain employs TRBV7-9 and TRBJ1-2; TRBD1 matches at 7 bases. The CDR3 totals 15 residues. With 5 bases clipped from V and 4 bases from J, the junction kept 10 bases outside the gene matches. Germline CDR1 is SEHNR and CDR2 is FQNEAQ (reference sequence). The chain's CDR3 is CASSPDRASFYGYTF. The CDR3, as DNA: TGTGCCAGCAGCCCTGACAGGGCAAGTTTCTATGGCTACACCTTC. Combining the CDR3 with reference TRBV7-9 and TRBJ1-2 gives the whole variable domain DTGVSQNPRHKITKRGQNVTFRCDPISEHNRLYWYRQTLGQGPEFLTYFQNEAQLEKSRLLSDRFSAERPKGSFSTLEIQRTEQGDSAMYLCASSPDRASFYGYTFGSGTRLTVV.

V and J are TRBV7-2 and TRBJ2-7; 7 bases fit TRBD2. The V and J ends lost 5 bases and 4 bases, in that order; junction bases with no gene match: 5. Germline loops: CDR1 SGHTA, CDR2 FQGNSA. CDR3 length: 13 amino acids. This chain's CDR3 is CASSPSGGYEQYF. The CDR3, as DNA: TGTGCCAGCAGCCCGTCGGGGGGATACGAGCAGTACTTC. Complete variable domain (other parts from reference TRBV7-2 and TRBJ2-7): GAGVSQSPSNKVTEKGKDVELRCDPISGHTALYWYRQSLGQGLEFLIYFQGNSAPDKSGLPSDRFSAERTGGSVSTLTIQRTQQEDSAVYLCASSPSGGYEQYFGPGTRLTVT.

This clone turned up a few times. This rearrangement joins TRBV18 to TRBJ2-5; D possibly corresponds to TRBD1 (5 bases). V lost 3 bases and J lost 5, with 16 bases in between. Germline assignment: CDR1 KGHSH and CDR2 LQKENI. The CDR3 has 15 amino acids. The DNA of the CDR3 is TGTGCCAGCTCACCCCCGGCAGGGTTGAGGGAGACCCAGTACTTC. Its protein is CASSPPAGLRETQYF.

This clone came up a few times. Other DNA sequences within the sample encode an identical CDR3. Here the CDR3 DNA reads TGCGCCAGCAGCCCCGACAGGGATTTCTACGAGCAGTACTTC. Encoded protein: CASSPDRDFYEQYF. The genes are TRBV5-1 and TRBJ2-7, with TRBD1 identical over 7 bases. The V segment lost 4 bases and the J segment 3 bases; nucleotides outside the gene matches: 7. Per germline, CDR1 SGHRS and CDR2 YFSETQ. The CDR3 is 14 amino acids.